The 32 T cell receptor beta chains given below trace back to one sample, sequenced in a study of technical replicates of blood from a few donors. Profiling relied on immunoSEQ multiplex PCR, and the TCRdb table lists in-frame clones only, not all of them. The sample includes 65,000 to 95,000 clones, just over 85% of them seen just once. Specimen: PBMCs. All receptors come from a human donor in good health. Some clones in this sample may be carry-over from other donors' samples.

This clone was observed a handful of times. The chain uses TRBV2 and TRBJ1-1; 7 bases map to TRBD1. After removal of 7 bases from V and 4 bases from J, the junction contained 15 bases not matched to a gene. CDR1 is SNHLY and CDR2 is FYNNEI in the germline V gene. This CDR3 contains 16 residues. CDR3 protein: CASNSGGGGWGTEAFF. Here the CDR3 DNA reads TGTGCCAGCAACTCAGGAGGGGGCGGTTGGGGCACTGAAGCTTTCTTT.

This sequence joins TRBV5-8 and TRBJ1-6, with D perhaps matching TRBD1 (6 bases). Germline V CDR1 and CDR2: SGHTS, YDEGEE. V was shortened by 3 bases and J by 6 bases, with 10 bases between the two germline ends. This CDR3 is 14 amino acids long. The CDR3 bases are TGTGCCAGCAGCTCCGGACAGATTAATTCACCCCTCCACTTT. Encoded protein: CASSSGQINSPLHF.

A few counts support this clone. This chain links TRBV7-2 with TRBJ2-3; possible D gene TRBD1, 6 bases. The CDR3 has 14 amino acids. Germline loops: CDR1 SGHTA, CDR2 FQGNSA. V was trimmed by 6 bases and J by 0 bases, leaving 10 bases between them. The CDR3 here is CASSGGGSTDTQYF. DNA for the CDR3: TGTGCCAGCAGTGGGGGCGGAAGCACAGATACGCAGTATTTT.

V and J are TRBV19 and TRBJ2-5; 10 nucleotides line up with TRBD1. The CDR3 is 16 amino acids. In germline, CDR1 is LNHDA, CDR2 SQIVND (reference sequence). V trimming: 5 bases; J trimming: 4 bases; junction bases outside the gene matches: 10. Here the CDR3 reads CASSSRTGGIRETQYF. Here the CDR3 DNA reads TGTGCCAGTAGTTCACGGACAGGGGGGATAAGAGAGACCCAGTACTTC.

The J gene is TRBJ2-3, the V gene TRBV19, with TRBD2 matching over 7 bases. This CDR3 spans 15 amino acids. Germline V gives CDR1 LNHDA, CDR2 SQIVND (reference sequence). Germline trimming cut 3 bases from V and 2 bases from J; bases unmatched to any gene: 5. CDR3 coding DNA: TGTGCCAGTAGTATTTTGGGGGGGGTCACAGATACGCAGTATTTT. It encodes CASSILGGVTDTQYF.

The chain recombines TRBV6-5 with TRBJ2-7, with 7 nucleotides matching TRBD2. V gave up 0 bases and J gave up 3 bases; unmatched junction bases: 8. Germline loops: CDR1 MNHEY, CDR2 SVGAGI. The CDR3 is 16 residues long. CDR3 bases: TGTGCCAGCAGTTACTCTCGGGCTAGCGGTTTCTACGAGCAGTACTTC. Translated: CASSYSRASGFYEQYF.

This clone was observed a single time. This chain links TRBV10-1 with TRBJ2-7; 9 bases are a match to TRBD1. Unmatched junction bases numbered 10, after V lost 6 bases and J lost 4 bases. The CDR3 is made up of 15 amino acids. Germline CDR1 is WNHNN and CDR2 is SYGVQD (reference sequence). In DNA form, the CDR3 reads TGCGCCAGCAGAGCCGGGACAGGGAAAAATTACGAGCAGTACTTC. This translates into CASRAGTGKNYEQYF.

The table lists this clone with a count of one. The rearrangement joins TRBV7-9 to TRBJ1-4, with 7 bases that match TRBD1. The germline gives CDR1 SEHNR, CDR2 FQNEAQ (reference sequence). With 1 base clipped from V and 0 bases from J, the junction kept 5 bases outside the gene matches. This CDR3 has 17 amino acids. CDR3 DNA sequence: TGTGCCAGCAGCTTAGACCAGGGGGGCTCAACTAATGAAAAACTGTTTTTT. Its translation is CASSLDQGGSTNEKLFF.

The chain couples TRBV19 to TRBJ1-2; D not certain. The CDR3 contains 15 residues. V was cut by 6 bases and J by 4 bases, with 18 bases left in between. Germline V gene lookup returns CDR1 LNHDA and CDR2 SQIVND (reference sequence). The CDR3 nucleotides read TGTGCCAGTAGACATGAGAGATTCGGGAGCTATGGCTACACCTTC. It is translated as CASRHERFGSYGYTF.

Only one count was recorded for this clone. V is TRBV5-4 and J is TRBJ1-1; D unclear. This CDR3 region has 14 residues. The ends were cut back, 0 bases at V and 3 bases at J, with 9 bases in the middle. Per germline, CDR1 SGHNT and CDR2 YYREEE (reference sequence). The CDR3 region is CASSLGVVYTEAFF. CDR3 coding DNA: TGTGCCAGCAGCTTGGGAGTGGTGTACACTGAAGCTTTCTTT.

The V call is TRBV19, the J call TRBJ2-5; possibly TRBD1 for D (5 bases). Germline CDR1 LNHDA, CDR2 SQIVND (reference sequence). This CDR3 is 13 amino acids long. V was cut by 7 bases and J by 5 bases, with 14 bases left in between. The CDR3 DNA is TGTGCCAGTACGAGTACAGGCTTTGAGACCCAGTACTTC. As protein: CASTSTGFETQYF. Full variable domain (missing parts from reference TRBV19 and TRBJ2-5): DGGITQSPKYLFRKEGQNVTLSCEQNLNHDAMYWYRQDPGQGLRLIYYSQIVNDFQKGDIAEGYSVSREKKESFPLTVTSAQKNPTAFYLCASTSTGFETQYFGPGTRLLVL.

This chain connects TRBV5-1 to TRBJ2-1; 8 bases line up with TRBD1. CDR1 is SGHRS, CDR2 YFSETQ, per germline. The CDR3 loop spans 17 amino acids. The J segment lost 0 bases and the V segment lost 4 bases, leaving 9 bases of the junction unmatched. DNA of the CDR3: TGCGCCAGCAGCCAAGTTAAAACAGGGGGCTCCTACAATGAGCAGTTCTTC. Amino acid sequence: CASSQVKTGGSYNEQFF.

The V and J genes are TRBV7-8 and TRBJ2-7, with 10 bases fitting TRBD1. With V trimmed by 6 bases and J by 5 bases, 13 bases remained unmatched. The length of the CDR3 is 16 residues. Per the germline V gene, CDR1 is SGHVS and CDR2 is FQNEAQ. The CDR3, as DNA: TGTGCCAGCAGAGAAAAATTAGGACAGGGGGGTAACGAGCAGTACTTC. This encodes CASREKLGQGGNEQYF.

This chain links TRBV7-3 with TRBJ2-1, with 8 bases that match TRBD2. CDR3 length equals 14 residues. Germline V CDR1 and CDR2: SGHTA, FQGTGA. J lost 8 bases, V lost 5 bases, and 8 bases had no gene match. CDR3 region: CASSRTSPGDEQFF. The CDR3 DNA is TGTGCCAGCAGCCGGACTAGCCCAGGGGATGAGCAGTTCTTC.

The CDR3 sequence is CASSSHDTYEQYF. The DNA for the CDR3 is TGTGCCAGCAGCTCTCATGACACCTACGAGCAGTACTTC. V is TRBV7-9 and J is TRBJ2-7; no firm D call. CDR1 is SEHNR, CDR2 FQNEAQ, per germline (reference sequence). V was shortened by 4 bases and J by 2 bases, with 9 bases between the two germline ends. This CDR3 spans 13 amino acids.

Here the CDR3 reads CASRGGGNTDTQYF. CDR3 nucleotides: TGTGCCAGTAGAGGGGGCGGAAACACAGATACGCAGTATTTT. The V call is TRBV4-2, the J call TRBJ2-3; 7 bases line up with TRBD1. Germline values: CDR1 LGHNA, CDR2 YNFKEQ. The CDR3 runs 14 residues. The J segment lost 2 bases and the V segment lost 9 bases, leaving 8 bases of the junction unmatched.

The rearrangement links TRBV2 to TRBJ1-2, with TRBD1 matching 8 bases. The length of the CDR3 is 13 residues. Per germline, CDR1 SNHLY and CDR2 FYNNEI. V lost 4 bases and J lost 8; bases outside the gene matches: 6. The CDR3 spells CASSVRTGQGYTF. CDR3 DNA: TGTGCCAGCAGTGTCCGGACAGGGCAAGGCTACACCTTC.

There are a few counts of this clone. This chain connects TRBV2 to TRBJ2-5, with TRBD1 identical over 7 bases. The CDR3 sequence is 13 residues long. Germline-derived CDR1 and CDR2 are SNHLY and FYNNEI. V was clipped by 5 bases and J by 5 bases; unmatched bases: 5. The DNA for the CDR3 is TGTGCCAGCAGTCACGACAGGGTTGAGACCCAGTACTTC. Encoded protein: CASSHDRVETQYF.

The rearrangement joins TRBV6-5 to TRBJ2-5, with D perhaps TRBD2 (6 bases). Trimming cost V 5 bases and J 3 bases, with 16 bases left between them. This CDR3 is 15 amino acids long. Germline lookup yields CDR1 MNHEY and CDR2 SVGAGI. The chain's CDR3 is CASSPYGWGEETQYF. CDR3 in DNA: TGTGCCAGCAGTCCCTACGGCTGGGGGGAAGAGACCCAGTACTTC.

The chain combines TRBV19 with TRBJ2-1; D perhaps matches TRBD2 (5 bases). The CDR3 spans 15 residues. Germline-derived CDR1 and CDR2 are LNHDA and SQIVND (reference sequence). Trimming removed 1 base from V and 9 bases from J, with 16 bases in between. The CDR3 reads CASSIGGSVEGEQFF. The DNA of the CDR3 is TGTGCCAGTAGTATAGGAGGGAGCGTTGAGGGTGAGCAGTTCTTC.

The chain uses TRBV10-3 and TRBJ2-1, with D tentatively TRBD2 (5 bases). CDR1 and CDR2 (germline): ENHRY, SYGVKD. The CDR3 length is 11 residues. V lost 8 bases and J lost 6, with 8 bases in between. CDR3 in DNA: TGTGCCATCCGCGGGCGCAATGAGCAGTTCTTC. Protein sequence: CAIRGRNEQFF.

CDR3 sequence reads: CATHTHRGITDTQYF. The CDR3 nucleotides are TGTGCCACCCACACTCATAGGGGGATCACAGATACGCAGTATTTT. The V gene is TRBV6-5, the J gene TRBJ2-3; D is possibly TRBD1 (6 bases). This CDR3 is built from 15 residues. The V and J ends lost 10 bases and 2 bases respectively, with 19 bases between them. The germline V gene encodes CDR1 MNHEY and CDR2 SVGAGI.

In this sample, this clone turned up a few times. The V gene is TRBV29-1, the J gene TRBJ1-1; D may be TRBD1 (6 bases). Germline assignment: CDR1 SQVTM and CDR2 ANQGSEA. This CDR3 comprises 11 residues. Trimming shortened V by 2 bases and J by 7 bases, and 8 bases separated the two germline ends. The CDR3 region is CSVERTDEAFF. DNA for the CDR3: TGCAGCGTTGAACGGACAGATGAAGCTTTCTTT.

This clone was found a few times. This chain links TRBV6-1 with TRBJ1-5; no firm D call. This CDR3 contains 14 residues. V lost 1 base and J lost 7, with 11 bases in between. The germline CDR1 and CDR2 sequences are MNHNS and SASEGT. The CDR3 spells CASSEDGSYQPQHF. CDR3 sequence (DNA): TGTGCCAGCAGTGAAGACGGGAGTTACCAGCCCCAGCATTTT.

The V gene is TRBV7-2, the J gene TRBJ1-2; weak D call: TRBD1 (6 bases). CDR1 is SGHTA, CDR2 FQGNSA, per germline. V was clipped by 6 bases and J by 2 bases, with 10 bases between them. The length of the CDR3 is 13 residues. In nucleotides, the CDR3 is TGTGCCAGCAGTGCTACAGGGAACTATGGCTACACCTTC. Translation: CASSATGNYGYTF.

Comment on this clone: The identical CDR3 is also encoded by other nucleotide sequences in the sample. The chain joins TRBV2 to TRBJ2-6, with D maybe TRBD2 (5 bases). This CDR3 has 14 amino acids. Trimming pared 6 bases from V and 0 bases from J, leaving 6 bases between. CDR1 is SNHLY, CDR2 FYNNEI, per germline. CDR3 sequence reads: CASRRASGANVLTF. CDR3 sequence (DNA): TGTGCCAGCAGGAGGGCCTCTGGGGCCAACGTCCTGACTTTC.

This clone was found once. The V call is TRBV19, the J call TRBJ2-7; 8 bases fit TRBD1. The CDR3 totals 16 residues. CDR1 is LNHDA, CDR2 SQIVND, per germline (reference sequence). V was pared by 0 bases and J by 7 bases, with 11 bases of the junction left unmatched. CDR3 residues: CASSIDYRQGAREQYF. The CDR3 DNA reads TGTGCCAGTAGTATAGATTATCGGCAGGGGGCGAGAGAGCAGTACTTC.

The CDR3 DNA sequence: TGTGCCAGCAGACAGGGGGCGCTCGGCTACACCTTC. Protein product: CASRQGALGYTF. The genes are TRBV25-1 and TRBJ1-2, with TRBD1 matching 9 bases. This CDR3 contains 12 residues. J lost 8 bases, V lost 6 bases, and 4 bases had no gene match. In germline, CDR1 is MGHDK, CDR2 SYGVNS.

V gene TRBV7-2 combines with J gene TRBJ2-7; D perhaps matches TRBD1 (6 bases). The CDR3 has 13 amino acids. Between the trimmed V and J ends, which lost 1 base and 3 bases, there was a span of 7 bases. CDR1 and CDR2 (germline): SGHTA, FQGNSA. The CDR3 sequence: CASSLEDSYEQYF. The CDR3 DNA reads TGTGCCAGCAGCTTAGAGGACAGCTACGAGCAGTACTTC. The entire variable domain, with the rest obtained from reference TRBV7-2 and TRBJ2-7, is as follows: GAGVSQSPSNKVTEKGKDVELRCDPISGHTALYWYRQSLGQGLEFLIYFQGNSAPDKSGLPSDRFSAERTGGSVSTLTIQRTQQEDSAVYLCASSLEDSYEQYFGPGTRLTVT.

This chain links TRBV6-1 with TRBJ1-1; D may be TRBD1 (6 bases). The CDR3 spans 13 residues. Germline values: CDR1 MNHNS, CDR2 SASEGT. The V and J ends lost 6 bases and 4 bases respectively, with 12 bases between them. The CDR3 spells CASREQGGTEAFF. CDR3 bases: TGTGCCAGCAGGGAGCAAGGGGGCACTGAAGCTTTCTTT.

The rearrangement uses TRBV6-6 and TRBJ2-7; 9 bases fit TRBD1. With 9 bases clipped from V and 6 bases from J, the junction kept 15 bases outside the gene matches. Germline V gene data show CDR1 as MNHNY and CDR2 as SVGAGI (reference sequence). The CDR3 extends over 15 amino acids. The CDR3 bases are TGTGCCAGTTCTTTCCGGGACAGGGTCGAGAGCGAGCAGTACTTC. Translating it yields CASSFRDRVESEQYF.

V and J are TRBV5-6 and TRBJ2-5; D is unclear. Germline CDR1 reads SGHDT; CDR2 reads YYEEEE. There are 15 residues in the CDR3. Trimming removed 2 bases from V and 3 bases from J, with 14 bases in between. The CDR3 coding sequence is TGTGCCAGCAGCTTTATCTATCGTGCGGAAGAGACCCAGTACTTC. Encoded protein: CASSFIYRAEETQYF.